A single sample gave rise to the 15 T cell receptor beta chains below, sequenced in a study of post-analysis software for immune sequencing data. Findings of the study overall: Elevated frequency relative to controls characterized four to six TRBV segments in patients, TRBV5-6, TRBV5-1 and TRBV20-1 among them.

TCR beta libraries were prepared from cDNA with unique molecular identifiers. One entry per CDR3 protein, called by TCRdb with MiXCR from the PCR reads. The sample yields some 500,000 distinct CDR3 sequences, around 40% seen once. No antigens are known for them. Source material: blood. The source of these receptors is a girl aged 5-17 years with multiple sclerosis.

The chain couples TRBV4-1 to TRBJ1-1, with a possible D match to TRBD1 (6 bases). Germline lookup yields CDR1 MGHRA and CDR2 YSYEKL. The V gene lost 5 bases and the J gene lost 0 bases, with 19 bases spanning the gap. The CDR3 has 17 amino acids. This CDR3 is CASSYRQVGSMNTEAFF. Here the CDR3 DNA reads TGCGCCAGCAGCTATCGACAGGTGGGTTCGATGAACACTGAAGCTTTCTTT.

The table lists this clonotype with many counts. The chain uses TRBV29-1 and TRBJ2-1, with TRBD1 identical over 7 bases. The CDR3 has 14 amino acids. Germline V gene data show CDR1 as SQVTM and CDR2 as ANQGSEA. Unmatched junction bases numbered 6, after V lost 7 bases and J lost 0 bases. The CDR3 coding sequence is TGCAGCGCTAGGGGACAGAGCTCCTACAATGAGCAGTTCTTC. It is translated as CSARGQSSYNEQFF.

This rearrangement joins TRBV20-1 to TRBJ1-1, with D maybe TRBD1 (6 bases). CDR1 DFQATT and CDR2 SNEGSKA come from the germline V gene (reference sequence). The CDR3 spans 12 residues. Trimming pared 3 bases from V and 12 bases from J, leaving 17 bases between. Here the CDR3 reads CSASLGDISPFF. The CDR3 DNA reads TGCAGTGCTAGTTTGGGGGACATCTCTCCTTTCTTT.

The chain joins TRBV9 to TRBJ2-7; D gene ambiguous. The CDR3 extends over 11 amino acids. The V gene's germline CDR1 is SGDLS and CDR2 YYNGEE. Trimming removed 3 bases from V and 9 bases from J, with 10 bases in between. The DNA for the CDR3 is TGTGCCAGCAGCGCCAATCTTGGGCAGTACTTC. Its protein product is CASSANLGQYF.

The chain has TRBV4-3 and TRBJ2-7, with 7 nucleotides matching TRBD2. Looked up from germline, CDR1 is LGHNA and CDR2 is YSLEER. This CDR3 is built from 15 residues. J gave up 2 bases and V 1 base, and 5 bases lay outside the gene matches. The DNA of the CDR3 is TGCGCCAGCAGCCAAGGGACTAGTCCAACCTACGAGCAGTACTTC. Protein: CASSQGTSPTYEQYF.

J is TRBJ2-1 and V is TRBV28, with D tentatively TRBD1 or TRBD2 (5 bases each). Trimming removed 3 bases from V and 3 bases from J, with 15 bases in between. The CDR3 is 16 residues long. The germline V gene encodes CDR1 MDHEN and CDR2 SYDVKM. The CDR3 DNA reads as TGTGCCAGCAGTTTTGAGGGTGATAGGGGCTACAATGAGCAGTTCTTC. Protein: CASSFEGDRGYNEQFF.

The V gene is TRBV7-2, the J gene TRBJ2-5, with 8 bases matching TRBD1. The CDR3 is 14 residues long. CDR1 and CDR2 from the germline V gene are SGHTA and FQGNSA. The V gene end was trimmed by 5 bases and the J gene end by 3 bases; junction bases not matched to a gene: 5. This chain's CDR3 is CASSQDRVEETQYF. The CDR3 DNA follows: TGTGCCAGCAGCCAGGACAGGGTAGAAGAGACCCAGTACTTC.

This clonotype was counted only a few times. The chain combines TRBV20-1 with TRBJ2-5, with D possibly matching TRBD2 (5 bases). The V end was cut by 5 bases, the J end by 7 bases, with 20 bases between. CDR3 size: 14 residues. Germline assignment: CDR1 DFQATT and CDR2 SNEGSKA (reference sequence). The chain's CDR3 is CSAVRTDSAWTQYF. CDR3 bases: TGCAGTGCTGTCCGAACGGACTCCGCATGGACCCAGTACTTC.

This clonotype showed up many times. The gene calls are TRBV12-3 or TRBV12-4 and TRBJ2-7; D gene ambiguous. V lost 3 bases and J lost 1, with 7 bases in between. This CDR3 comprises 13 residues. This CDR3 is CASSFDGSYEQYF. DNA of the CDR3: TGTGCCAGCAGTTTTGATGGTTCCTACGAGCAGTACTTC.

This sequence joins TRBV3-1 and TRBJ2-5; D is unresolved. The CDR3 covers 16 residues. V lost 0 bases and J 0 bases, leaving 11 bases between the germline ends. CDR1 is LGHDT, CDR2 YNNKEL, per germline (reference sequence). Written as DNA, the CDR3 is TGTGCCAGCAGCCAAGAGTTGGGCGGAAACCAAGAGACCCAGTACTTC. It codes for CASSQELGGNQETQYF.

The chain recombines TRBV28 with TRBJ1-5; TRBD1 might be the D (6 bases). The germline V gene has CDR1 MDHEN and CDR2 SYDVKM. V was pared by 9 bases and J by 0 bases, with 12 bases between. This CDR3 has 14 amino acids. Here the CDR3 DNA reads TGTGCCAGGAGTACAGGGTTTAGCAATCAGCCCCAGCATTTT. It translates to CARSTGFSNQPQHF.

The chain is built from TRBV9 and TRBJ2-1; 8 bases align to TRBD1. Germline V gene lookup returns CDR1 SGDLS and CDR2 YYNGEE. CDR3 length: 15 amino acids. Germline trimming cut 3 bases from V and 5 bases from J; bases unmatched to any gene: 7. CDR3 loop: CASSAGQGSHNEQFF. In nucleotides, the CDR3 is TGTGCCAGCAGCGCCGGACAGGGTTCACACAATGAGCAGTTCTTC.

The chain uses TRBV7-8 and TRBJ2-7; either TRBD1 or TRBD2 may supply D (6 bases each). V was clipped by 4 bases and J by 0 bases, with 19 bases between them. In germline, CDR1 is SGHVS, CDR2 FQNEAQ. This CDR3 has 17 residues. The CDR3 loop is CASSSLRGVQSSYEQYF. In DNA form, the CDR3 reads TGTGCCAGCAGCTCCCTTAGGGGGGTACAAAGCTCCTACGAGCAGTACTTC.

The CDR3 region has the DNA TGTGCCAGCAGTCCCTTAGCGGAGGGGCCGGGGAATGAGCAGTTCTTC. Translation gives CASSPLAEGPGNEQFF. The chain links TRBV27 to TRBJ2-1; tentative D call: TRBD2 (6 bases). The CDR3 has 16 residues. V lost 5 bases and J lost 7, with 21 bases in between. In germline, CDR1 is MNHEY, CDR2 SMNVEV (reference sequence).

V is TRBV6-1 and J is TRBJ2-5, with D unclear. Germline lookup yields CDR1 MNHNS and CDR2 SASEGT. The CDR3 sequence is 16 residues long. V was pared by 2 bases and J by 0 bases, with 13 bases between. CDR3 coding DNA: TGTGCCAGCAGTGAAAGAGGCCGAGGATACCAAGAGACCCAGTACTTC. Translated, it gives CASSERGRGYQETQYF.